The 20 T cell receptor beta chains in this list originate from one sample, sequenced in a study of cytomegalovirus exposure and HLA in healthy donors. The PCR contained 60 Vbeta and 13 Jbeta primers. Sequencing used immunoSEQ multiplex PCR; TCRdb keeps in-frame clones, though not all of them. Of 130,000 to 150,000 clones listed, roughly 80% are singletons. The sequenced sample consisted of PBMCs. Receptor source: a woman in her twenties or thirties in good health and CMV-seronegative.

The rearrangement uses TRBV29-1 and TRBJ2-1, with D perhaps TRBD1 (6 bases). Germline loops: CDR1 SQVTM, CDR2 ANQGSEA. V lost 8 bases, J lost 4 bases, and 21 bases lay in between. The CDR3 is 15 residues long. The CDR3 reads CSRFFFGTQYNEQFF. CDR3 bases: TGCAGCCGATTTTTCTTCGGGACACAATACAATGAGCAGTTCTTC.

There are a few counts of this clone. The J gene is TRBJ2-7, the V gene TRBV10-1; 8 bases are a match to TRBD2. This CDR3 contains 16 residues. CDR1 is WNHNN and CDR2 is SYGVQD in the germline V gene (reference sequence). J lost 6 bases, V lost 2 bases, and 12 bases had no gene match. The CDR3 DNA reads TGCGCCAGCAGTGAGGGGGTTGGACTAGCACTCTCCGAGCAGTACTTC. Translating gives CASSEGVGLALSEQYF.

With regard to this clone: The sample contains more than one DNA sequence encoding this CDR3. The chain has TRBV6-5 and TRBJ1-2; D ambiguous. The germline CDR1 and CDR2 sequences are MNHEY and SVGAGI. The V end lost 2 bases, the J end lost 4 bases, and 8 bases lay between the germline ends. CDR3 length equals 13 residues. CDR3 loop: CASSYGRGYGYTF. The DNA of the CDR3 is TGTGCCAGCAGTTACGGGCGGGGCTATGGCTACACCTTC.

The V and J genes are TRBV9 and TRBJ2-5; TRBD2 matches at 7 bases. This CDR3 has 13 residues. The V gene's germline CDR1 is SGDLS and CDR2 YYNGEE. V lost 3 bases and J lost 2; bases outside the gene matches: 1. CDR3 in amino acids: CASSGTSQETQYF. The CDR3 DNA reads as TGTGCCAGCAGCGGGACTAGTCAAGAGACCCAGTACTTC.

V and J are TRBV29-1 and TRBJ1-4; D call uncertain. There are 11 residues in the CDR3. The V end was cut by 6 bases, the J end by 7 bases, with 9 bases between. Germline V CDR1 and CDR2: SQVTM, ANQGSEA. Here the CDR3 DNA reads TGCAGCGTCAAACCAGGTGAAAAACTGTTTTTT. It yields the protein CSVKPGEKLFF.

The chain links TRBV6-1 to TRBJ2-3; perhaps TRBD1 as D (6 bases). In germline, CDR1 is MNHNS, CDR2 SASEGT. The CDR3 covers 15 residues. V was shortened by 8 bases and J by 0 bases, with 15 bases between the two germline ends. CDR3 sequence reads: CASLEGGASTDTQYF. CDR3 DNA sequence: TGTGCCAGCCTAGAAGGGGGAGCCAGCACAGATACGCAGTATTTT.

The J gene is TRBJ2-4, the V gene TRBV4-1; 9 bases align to TRBD1. Germline loops: CDR1 MGHRA, CDR2 YSYEKL. The CDR3 extends over 18 amino acids. The V and J ends lost 4 bases and 0 bases, in that order; junction bases with no gene match: 10. The CDR3 DNA reads TGCGCCAGCAGCCCGGTTGGGCGACAGGGGGTAGCCAAAAACATTCAGTACTTC. Translating gives CASSPVGRQGVAKNIQYF.

Concerning this clone itself: Mismatch with germline at one junction end may stem from a read error. This chain connects TRBV7-9 to TRBJ2-2; 14 bases match TRBD2. This CDR3 comprises 17 residues. Germline V gene data show CDR1 as SEHNR and CDR2 as FQNEAQ (reference sequence). CDR3 coding DNA: TGTTCCAGCAGCACGGGACTAGCGGGAGTCAGGACCGGGGAGCTGTTTTTT. This codes for CSSSTGLAGVRTGELFF.

The rearrangement uses TRBV5-5 and TRBJ1-1, with unresolved D. V lost 1 base, J lost 1 base, and 5 bases lay in between. CDR3 length: 13 amino acids. Per germline, CDR1 SGHKS and CDR2 YYEKEE (reference sequence). In DNA, the CDR3 is TGTGCCAGCAGCTTGCTCGGGAACACTGAAGCTTTCTTT. Protein product: CASSLLGNTEAFF.

This chain uses TRBV5-1 with TRBJ1-3; D is perhaps TRBD1 (5 bases). The V end was cut by 0 bases, the J end by 2 bases, with 6 bases between. The CDR3 extends over 14 amino acids. Germline-derived CDR1 and CDR2 are SGHRS and YFSETQ. The CDR3 sequence: CASSLAGTGNTIYF. The DNA of the CDR3 is TGCGCCAGCAGCTTGGCAGGGACTGGAAACACCATATATTTT. Based on the CDR3 plus reference TRBV5-1 and TRBJ1-3, the full variable domain is KAGVTQTPRYLIKTRGQQVTLSCSPISGHRSVSWYQQTPGQGLQFLFEYFSETQRNKGNFPGRFSGRQFSNSRSEMNVSTLELGDSALYLCASSLAGTGNTIYFGEGSWLTVV.

This clone was recorded only once. V and J are TRBV15 and TRBJ2-7; D remains unclear. Trimming pared 1 base from V and 0 bases from J, leaving 7 bases between. This CDR3 region has 14 residues. Germline CDR1 reads LNHNV; CDR2 reads YYDKDF (reference sequence). The CDR3, as DNA: TGTGCCACCAGCAGAGGACTTATCTCCTACGAGCAGTACTTC. This translates into CATSRGLISYEQYF.

This chain links TRBV5-5 with TRBJ2-2; 7 nucleotides line up with TRBD2. This CDR3 region has 17 residues. Germline lookup yields CDR1 SGHKS and CDR2 YYEKEE (reference sequence). V gave up 0 bases and J gave up 1 base; unmatched junction bases: 6. CDR3: CASSLAPLAGNTGELFF. The CDR3 DNA sequence: TGTGCCAGCAGCTTGGCCCCCTTAGCGGGGAACACCGGGGAGCTGTTTTTT.

The chain links TRBV11-2 to TRBJ2-3, with 7 bases that match TRBD2. Per germline, CDR1 SGHAT and CDR2 FQNNGV. With V trimmed by 2 bases and J by 0 bases, 2 bases remained unmatched. This CDR3 has 15 residues. CDR3 residues: CASSLRGVSTDTQYF. Written as DNA, the CDR3 is TGTGCCAGCAGCTTACGGGGGGTGAGCACAGATACGCAGTATTTT. The full variable domain, in which reference TRBV11-2 and TRBJ2-3 provide the parts outside the CDR3, is EAGVAQSPRYKIIEKRQSVAFWCNPISGHATLYWYQQILGQGPKLLIQFQNNGVVDDSQLPKDRFSAERLKGVDSTLKIQPAKLEDSAVYLCASSLRGVSTDTQYFGPGTRLTVL.

The chain recombines TRBV14 with TRBJ2-5; D is unresolved. Trimming shortened V by 0 bases and J by 0 bases, and 14 bases separated the two germline ends. The CDR3 contains 17 residues. Per germline, CDR1 SGHDN and CDR2 FVKESK. CDR3 sequence reads: CASSQDNLRTYQETQYF. In nucleotides, the CDR3 is TGTGCCAGCAGCCAAGATAATCTGAGAACGTACCAAGAGACCCAGTACTTC.

The V gene is TRBV7-9, the J gene TRBJ2-1; the match to TRBD1 covers 7 bases. Per the germline V gene, CDR1 is SEHNR and CDR2 is FQNEAQ (reference sequence). V was clipped by 5 bases and J by 5 bases; unmatched bases: 3. The CDR3 covers 13 residues. As DNA, the CDR3 is TGTGCCAGCAGCACAGGGACAGACAATGAGCAGTTCTTC. It is translated as CASSTGTDNEQFF. The full variable domain, completed using reference TRBV7-9 and TRBJ2-1, is DTGVSQNPRHKITKRGQNVTFRCDPISEHNRLYWYRQTLGQGPEFLTYFQNEAQLEKSRLLSDRFSAERPKGSFSTLEIQRTEQGDSAMYLCASSTGTDNEQFFGPGTRLTVL.

V usage is TRBV30 and J usage is TRBJ1-4; D gene ambiguous. The CDR3 loop spans 15 amino acids. Trimming shortened V by 2 bases and J by 1 base, and 11 bases separated the two germline ends. CDR1 GTSNPN and CDR2 SVGIG come from the germline V gene (reference sequence). The DNA of the CDR3 is TGTGCCTGGAGTCCAACCACCGGAACTAATGAAAAACTGTTTTTT. Protein product: CAWSPTTGTNEKLFF.

This clone turned up a few times. The chain has TRBV5-6 and TRBJ2-3; TRBD2 agrees at 8 bases. The CDR3 consists of 14 residues. V was clipped by 5 bases and J by 9 bases; unmatched bases: 11. The germline gives CDR1 SGHDT, CDR2 YYEEEE. The chain's CDR3 is CASSFTSGEDTQYF. The CDR3 coding sequence is TGTGCCAGCAGTTTCACTAGCGGTGAAGACACGCAGTATTTT. Variable domain in full (rest from reference TRBV5-6 and TRBJ2-3): DAGVTQSPTHLIKTRGQQVTLRCSPKSGHDTVSWYQQALGQGPQFIFQYYEEEERQRGNFPDRFSGHQFPNYSSELNVNALLLGDSALYLCASSFTSGEDTQYFGPGTRLTVL.

The chain carries TRBV30 and TRBJ2-7; 9 bases line up with TRBD2. The CDR3 loop spans 14 amino acids. Germline V lookup: CDR1 GTSNPN, CDR2 SVGIG (reference sequence). The V gene end was trimmed by 1 base and the J gene end by 4 bases; junction bases not matched to a gene: 5. The CDR3 bases are TGTGCCTGGAGTGCCCAGGCGGGGGGGTACGAGCAGTACTTC. The encoded protein is CAWSAQAGGYEQYF.

This clone was observed a handful of times. The DNA for the CDR3 is TGTGCCAGCAGTTTTTCCGGACTAGCGGGAGGCGGGGCCAACGTCCTGACTTTC. Its protein product is CASSFSGLAGGGANVLTF. The chain recombines TRBV27 with TRBJ2-6; 14 bases line up with TRBD2. The V gene's germline CDR1 is MNHEY and CDR2 SMNVEV (reference sequence). J lost 4 bases, V lost 3 bases, and 5 bases had no gene match. This CDR3 contains 18 residues.

The rearrangement uses TRBV29-1 and TRBJ2-7; 8 nucleotides align to TRBD1. The CDR3 is 13 amino acids. Germline trimming cut 4 bases from V and 2 bases from J; bases unmatched to any gene: 4. Germline-derived CDR1 and CDR2 are SQVTM and ANQGSEA. CDR3 nucleotides: TGCAGCGTTGGCGGGACAGGCCCCTACGAGCAGTACTTC. Protein product: CSVGGTGPYEQYF.